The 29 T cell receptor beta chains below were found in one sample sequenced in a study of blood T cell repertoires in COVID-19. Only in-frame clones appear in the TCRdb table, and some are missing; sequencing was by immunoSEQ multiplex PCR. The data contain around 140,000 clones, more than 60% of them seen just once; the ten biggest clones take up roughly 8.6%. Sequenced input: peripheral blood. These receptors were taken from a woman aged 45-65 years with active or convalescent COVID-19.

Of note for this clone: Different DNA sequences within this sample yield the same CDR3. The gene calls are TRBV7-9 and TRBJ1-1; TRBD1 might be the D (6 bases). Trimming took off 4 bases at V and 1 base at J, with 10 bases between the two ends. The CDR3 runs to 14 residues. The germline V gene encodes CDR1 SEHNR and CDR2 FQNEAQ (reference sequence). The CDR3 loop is CASSSTTGNTEAFF. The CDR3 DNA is TGTGCCAGCAGCTCGACGACAGGGAACACTGAAGCTTTCTTT.

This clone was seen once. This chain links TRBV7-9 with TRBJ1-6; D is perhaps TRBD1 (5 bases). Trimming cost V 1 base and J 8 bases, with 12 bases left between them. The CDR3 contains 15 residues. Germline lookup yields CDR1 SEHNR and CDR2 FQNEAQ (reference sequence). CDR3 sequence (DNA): TGTGCCAGCAGCTTAGGTGACACAGGAGATTCACCCCTCCACTTT. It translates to CASSLGDTGDSPLHF.

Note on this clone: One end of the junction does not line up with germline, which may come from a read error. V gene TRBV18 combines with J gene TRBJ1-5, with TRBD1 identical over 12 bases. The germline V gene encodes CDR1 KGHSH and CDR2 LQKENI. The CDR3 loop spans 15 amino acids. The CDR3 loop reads CASSPGTGGKQPQHF. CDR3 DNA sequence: TGTGCCAGCTCACCAGGGACAGGGGGCAAACAGCCCCAGCATTTT.

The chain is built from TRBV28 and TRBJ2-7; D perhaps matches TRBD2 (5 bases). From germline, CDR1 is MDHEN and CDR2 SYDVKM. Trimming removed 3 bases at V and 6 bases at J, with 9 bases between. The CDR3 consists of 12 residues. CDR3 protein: CASSLLGVEQYF. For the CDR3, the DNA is TGTGCCAGCAGTTTGTTGGGAGTCGAGCAGTACTTC.

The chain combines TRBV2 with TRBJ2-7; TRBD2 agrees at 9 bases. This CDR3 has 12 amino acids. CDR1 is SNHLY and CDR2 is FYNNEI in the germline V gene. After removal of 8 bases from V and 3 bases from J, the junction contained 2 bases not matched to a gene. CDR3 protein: CASLAGSYEQYF. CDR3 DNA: TGTGCCAGCCTAGCGGGGAGCTACGAGCAGTACTTC.

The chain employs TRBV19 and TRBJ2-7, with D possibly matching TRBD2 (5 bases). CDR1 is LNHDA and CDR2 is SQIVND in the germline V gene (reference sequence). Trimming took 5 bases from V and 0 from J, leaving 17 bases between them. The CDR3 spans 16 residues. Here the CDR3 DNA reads TGTGCCAGTAGTCCTGCCACGGCGGGTATCTCCTACGAGCAGTACTTC. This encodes CASSPATAGISYEQYF.

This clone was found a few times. The CDR3 DNA reads TGTGCCAGCAGCGGACAGGTGAACACTGAAGCTTTCTTT. Translation: CASSGQVNTEAFF. V and J are TRBV11-1 and TRBJ1-1; 7 bases align to TRBD1. CDR1 is SGHAT, CDR2 FQDESV, per germline (reference sequence). With 5 bases clipped from V and 0 bases from J, the junction kept 0 bases outside the gene matches. CDR3 length: 13 amino acids.

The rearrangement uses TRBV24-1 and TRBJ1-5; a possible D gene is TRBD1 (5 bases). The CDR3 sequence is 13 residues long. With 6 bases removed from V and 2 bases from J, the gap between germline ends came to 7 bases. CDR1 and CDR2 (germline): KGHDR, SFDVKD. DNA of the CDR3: TGTGCCACCAGTCTACAGGGCAATCAGCCCCAGCATTTT. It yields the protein CATSLQGNQPQHF.

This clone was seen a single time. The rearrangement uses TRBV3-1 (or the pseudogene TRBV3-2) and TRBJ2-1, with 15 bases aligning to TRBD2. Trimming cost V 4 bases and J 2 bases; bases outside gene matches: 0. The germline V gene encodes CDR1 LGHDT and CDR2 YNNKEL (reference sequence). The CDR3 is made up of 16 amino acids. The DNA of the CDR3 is TGTGCCAGCAGCCGGACTAGCGGGGGGGCCTACAATGAGCAGTTCTTC. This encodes CASSRTSGGAYNEQFF.

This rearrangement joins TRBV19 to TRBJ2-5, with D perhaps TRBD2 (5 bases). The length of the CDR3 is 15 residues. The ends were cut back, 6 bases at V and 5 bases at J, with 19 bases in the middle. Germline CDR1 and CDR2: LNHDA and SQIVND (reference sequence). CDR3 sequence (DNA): TGTGCCAGTAGGGAGACGGGCCCAGCGGCCGAGACCCAGTACTTC. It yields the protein CASRETGPAAETQYF. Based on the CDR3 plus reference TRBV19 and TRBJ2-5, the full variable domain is DGGITQSPKYLFRKEGQNVTLSCEQNLNHDAMYWYRQDPGQGLRLIYYSQIVNDFQKGDIAEGYSVSREKKESFPLTVTSAQKNPTAFYLCASRETGPAAETQYFGPGTRLLVL.

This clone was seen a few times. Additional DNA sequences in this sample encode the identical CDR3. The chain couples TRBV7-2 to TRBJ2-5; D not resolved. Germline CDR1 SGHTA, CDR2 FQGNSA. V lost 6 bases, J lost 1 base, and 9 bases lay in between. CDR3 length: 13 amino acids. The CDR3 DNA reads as TGTGCCAGCAGTACTACGGGCCAAGAGACCCAGTACTTC. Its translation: CASSTTGQETQYF. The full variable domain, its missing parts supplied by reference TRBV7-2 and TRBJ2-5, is GAGVSQSPSNKVTEKGKDVELRCDPISGHTALYWYRQSLGQGLEFLIYFQGNSAPDKSGLPSDRFSAERTGGSVSTLTIQRTQQEDSAVYLCASSTTGQETQYFGPGTRLLVL.

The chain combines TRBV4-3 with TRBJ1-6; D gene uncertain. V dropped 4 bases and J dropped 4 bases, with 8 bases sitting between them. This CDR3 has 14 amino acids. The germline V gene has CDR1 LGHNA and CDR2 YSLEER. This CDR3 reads CASSPITYNSPLHF. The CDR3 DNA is TGCGCCAGCAGCCCGATTACTTATAATTCACCCCTCCACTTT.

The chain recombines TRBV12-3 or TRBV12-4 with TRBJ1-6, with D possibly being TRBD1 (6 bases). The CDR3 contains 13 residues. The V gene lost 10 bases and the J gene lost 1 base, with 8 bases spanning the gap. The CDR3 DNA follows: TGTGCCACAAGGGGGTCCTATAATTCACCCCTCCACTTT. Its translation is CATRGSYNSPLHF.

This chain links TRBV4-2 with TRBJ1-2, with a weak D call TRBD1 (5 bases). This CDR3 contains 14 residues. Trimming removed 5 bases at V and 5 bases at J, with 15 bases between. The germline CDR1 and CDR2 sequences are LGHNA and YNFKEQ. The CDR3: CASSAAGGTYGYTF. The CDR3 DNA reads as TGTGCCAGCAGCGCGGCCGGGGGGACTTATGGCTACACCTTC.

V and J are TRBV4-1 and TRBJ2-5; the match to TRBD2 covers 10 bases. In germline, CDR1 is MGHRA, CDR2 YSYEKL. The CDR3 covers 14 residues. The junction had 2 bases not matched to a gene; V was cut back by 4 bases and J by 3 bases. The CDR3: CASSLGLAEETQYF. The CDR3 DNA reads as TGCGCCAGCAGCCTCGGACTAGCGGAAGAGACCCAGTACTTC.

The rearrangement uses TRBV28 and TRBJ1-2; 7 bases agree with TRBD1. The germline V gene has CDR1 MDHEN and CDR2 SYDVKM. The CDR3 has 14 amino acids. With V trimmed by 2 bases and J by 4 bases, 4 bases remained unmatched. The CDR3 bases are TGTGCCAGCAGTTTACAGGGGACAGCCTATGGCTACACCTTC. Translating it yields CASSLQGTAYGYTF.

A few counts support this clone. CDR3 region: CASSYKETYEQYF. Here the CDR3 DNA reads TGTGCCAGCAGTTATAAGGAGACCTACGAGCAGTACTTC. The chain is built from TRBV6-1 and TRBJ2-7; D is unresolved. This CDR3 contains 13 residues. Germline CDR1 MNHNS, CDR2 SASEGT. V shed 5 bases and J shed 2 bases, with 10 bases lying between them.

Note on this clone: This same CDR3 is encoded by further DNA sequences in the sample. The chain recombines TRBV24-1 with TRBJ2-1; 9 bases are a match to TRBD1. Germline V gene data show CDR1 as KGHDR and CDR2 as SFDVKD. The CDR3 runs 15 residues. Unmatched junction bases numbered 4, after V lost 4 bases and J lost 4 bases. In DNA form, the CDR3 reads TGTGCCACCAGTGACCCGACAGGGGGATACAATGAGCAGTTCTTC. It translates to CATSDPTGGYNEQFF.

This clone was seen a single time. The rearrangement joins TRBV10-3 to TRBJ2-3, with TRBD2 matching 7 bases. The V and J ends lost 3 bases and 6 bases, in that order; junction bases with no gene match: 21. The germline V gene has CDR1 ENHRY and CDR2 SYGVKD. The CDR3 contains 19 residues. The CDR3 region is CAISDNTHEYAGEADTQYF. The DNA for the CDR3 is TGTGCCATCAGTGATAATACTCATGAGTACGCGGGAGAGGCCGATACGCAGTATTTT.

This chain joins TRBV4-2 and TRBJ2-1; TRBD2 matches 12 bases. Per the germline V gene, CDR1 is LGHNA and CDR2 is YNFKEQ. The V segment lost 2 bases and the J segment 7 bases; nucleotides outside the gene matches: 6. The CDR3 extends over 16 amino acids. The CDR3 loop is CASSQPGTSGLNEQFF. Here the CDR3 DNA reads TGTGCCAGCAGCCAACCCGGGACTAGCGGGCTGAATGAGCAGTTCTTC.

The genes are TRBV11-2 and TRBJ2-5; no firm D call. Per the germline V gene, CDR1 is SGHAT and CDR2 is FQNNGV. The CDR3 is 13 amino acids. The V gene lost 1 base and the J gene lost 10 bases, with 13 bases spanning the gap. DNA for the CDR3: TGTGCCAGCAGCTTAGTACCTCTAACCGACCAGTACTTC. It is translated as CASSLVPLTDQYF.

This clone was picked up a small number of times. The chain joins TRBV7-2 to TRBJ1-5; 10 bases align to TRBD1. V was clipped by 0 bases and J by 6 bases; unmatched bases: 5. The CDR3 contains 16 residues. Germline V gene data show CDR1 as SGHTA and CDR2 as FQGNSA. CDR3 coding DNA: TGTGCCAGCAGCTTAGCGGGTGGGACAGGGGTTCAGCCCCAGCATTTT. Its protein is CASSLAGGTGVQPQHF.

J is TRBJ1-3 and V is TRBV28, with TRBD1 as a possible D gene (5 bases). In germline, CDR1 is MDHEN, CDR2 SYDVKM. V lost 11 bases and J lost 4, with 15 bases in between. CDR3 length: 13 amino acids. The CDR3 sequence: CAGKQAIGNTIYF. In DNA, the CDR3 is TGTGCCGGTAAACAGGCGATCGGAAACACCATATATTTT.

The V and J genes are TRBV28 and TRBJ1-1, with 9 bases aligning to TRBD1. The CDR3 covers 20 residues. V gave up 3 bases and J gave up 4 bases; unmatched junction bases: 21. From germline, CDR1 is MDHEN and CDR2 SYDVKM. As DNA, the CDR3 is TGTGCCAGCAGTTTTCGAGGTCGAGGCGGGACAGGGAGGATTCTCACTGAAGCTTTCTTT. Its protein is CASSFRGRGGTGRILTEAFF.

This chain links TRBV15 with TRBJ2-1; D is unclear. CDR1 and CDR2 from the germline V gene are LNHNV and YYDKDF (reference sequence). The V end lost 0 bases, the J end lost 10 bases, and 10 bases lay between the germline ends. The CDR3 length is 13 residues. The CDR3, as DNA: TGTGCCACCAGCAGAGACTCGCCTCGGGAGCAGTTCTTC. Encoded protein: CATSRDSPREQFF.

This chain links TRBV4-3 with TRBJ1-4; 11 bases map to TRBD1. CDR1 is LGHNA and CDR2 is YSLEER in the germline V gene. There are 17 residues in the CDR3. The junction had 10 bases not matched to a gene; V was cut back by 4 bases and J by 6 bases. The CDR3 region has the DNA TGCGCCAGCAGCCCGCGACCCCCGGGACAGGGGGATGAAAAACTGTTTTTT. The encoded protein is CASSPRPPGQGDEKLFF.

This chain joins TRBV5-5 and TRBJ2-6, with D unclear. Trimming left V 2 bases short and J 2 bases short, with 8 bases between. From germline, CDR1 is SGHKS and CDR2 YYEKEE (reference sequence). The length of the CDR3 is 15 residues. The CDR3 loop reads CASSLNLPGANVLTF. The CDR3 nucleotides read TGTGCCAGCAGCTTAAATCTCCCTGGGGCCAACGTCCTGACTTTC.

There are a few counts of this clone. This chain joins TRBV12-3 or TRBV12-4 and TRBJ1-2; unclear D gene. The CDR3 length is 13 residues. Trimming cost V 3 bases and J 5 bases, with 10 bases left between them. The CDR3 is CASSFVSGYGYTF. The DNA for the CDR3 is TGTGCCAGCAGTTTTGTGTCGGGTTATGGCTACACCTTC.

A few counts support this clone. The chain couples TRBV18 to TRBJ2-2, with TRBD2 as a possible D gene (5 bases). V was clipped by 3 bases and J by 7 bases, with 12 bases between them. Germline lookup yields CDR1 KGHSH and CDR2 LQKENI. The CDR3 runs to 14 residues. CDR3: CASSPAGAGGELFF. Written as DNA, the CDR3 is TGTGCCAGCTCACCGGCGGGCGCCGGCGGGGAGCTGTTTTTT.